The text below deals with one TCR beta chain. As it was prepared, the TCRbeta library received unique molecular identifiers. MiXCR, applied by TCRdb to the PCR reads, yields one record per CDR3 protein. The table shows some 500,000 distinct CDR3 sequences, with 15% to 20% occurring only once. The sample belongs to a study of T-cell reconstitution after alpha-beta-depleted transplantation in children. The CDR3 has 16 amino acids. The V gene's germline CDR1 is MNHNS and CDR2 SASEGT. J lost 7 bases, V lost 5 bases, and 11 bases had no gene match. The input for sequencing was PBMCs from the stem cell graft donor, taken from the stem cell graft. The clonotype comes from a human donor who donated a stem cell graft to a child with acute lymphoblastic leukemia. The chain couples TRBV6-1 to TRBJ2-1, with TRBD2 matching over 10 bases. In DNA, the CDR3 is TGTGCCAGCAGTCTGGCTAGCGGGAGAGGCGGAAATGAGCAGTTCTTC. As protein: CASSLASGRGGNEQFF.